This paragraph reports one T cell receptor (beta chain). Germline V lookup: CDR1 SGHTA, CDR2 FQGTGA. The CDR3 is 15 amino acids. V lost 5 bases to trimming and J lost 2 bases; unmatched junction nucleotides: 9. This entry comes from a study of shared T cell receptors in the human thymus. Here immunoSEQ multiplex PCR was the method, and the copy in TCRdb shows in-frame clones only, minus some. The data hold some 760,000 clones, with 75% to 90% observed a single time. The data also belong to a second study, concerning human thymus T cells. That investigation notes: Serving as donors were healthy Finnish infants, each of whom was having open corrective surgery for congenital heart defects. Thymic TCR repertoires of unrelated people reportedly overlapped highly.

This receptor was obtained from a girl under three years old with a congenital heart defect. This chain uses TRBV7-3 with TRBJ2-7, with 7 bases that match TRBD1. Sequencing was carried out using thymocytes. The CDR3: CASSPGTVSTYEQYF. CDR3 DNA sequence: TGTGCCAGCAGCCCCGGGACAGTTAGTACCTACGAGCAGTACTTC.